Reported below is one T cell receptor beta chain. This sample stems from a study of CD8 T cells in ankylosing spondylitis. V gave up 2 bases and J gave up 6 bases; unmatched junction bases: 9. Germline CDR1 reads SGHTA; CDR2 reads FQGNSA. This CDR3 is built from 16 residues. Making the TCR beta libraries involved quantitative 5'-RACE with molecular barcodes. TCRdb ran MiXCR on the 5' RACE reads and lists one entry per CDR3 protein. Of 200,000 to 250,000 distinct CDR3 sequences in the sample, roughly a tenth were seen once. The chain carries TRBV7-2 and TRBJ2-2; TRBD1 matches at 7 bases. This sequence originates from a male donor with ankylosing spondylitis or in good health (not recorded which). Sequencing was performed on blood, either unsorted or a sorted T cell fraction (not recorded which). CDR3 bases: TGTGCCAGCAGCTTATCGCGGACAGGCTTGGCCGGGGAGCTGTTTTTT. It yields the protein CASSLSRTGLAGELFF.